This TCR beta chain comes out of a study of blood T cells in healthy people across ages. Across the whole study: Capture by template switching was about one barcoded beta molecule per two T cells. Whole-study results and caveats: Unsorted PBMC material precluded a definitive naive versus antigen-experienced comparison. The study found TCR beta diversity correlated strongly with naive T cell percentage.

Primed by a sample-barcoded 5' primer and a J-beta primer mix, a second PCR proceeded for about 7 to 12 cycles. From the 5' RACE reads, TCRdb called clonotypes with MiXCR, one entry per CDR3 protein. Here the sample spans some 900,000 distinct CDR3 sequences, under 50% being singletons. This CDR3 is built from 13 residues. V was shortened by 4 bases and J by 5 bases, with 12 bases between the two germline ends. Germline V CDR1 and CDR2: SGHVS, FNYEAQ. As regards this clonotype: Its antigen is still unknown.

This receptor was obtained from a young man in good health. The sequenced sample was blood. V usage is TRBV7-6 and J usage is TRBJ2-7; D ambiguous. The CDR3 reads CASSSGPRNEQYF. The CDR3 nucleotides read TGTGCCAGCAGCTCCGGGCCCCGTAACGAGCAGTACTTC.